The sequence of this TCR beta chain was determined in a study of T cell repertoires in cytomegalovirus infection. Trimming at V came to 7 bases and at J to 9 bases, leaving 11 bases not matched to a gene. The CDR3 has 14 amino acids. Germline assignment: CDR1 MNHEY and CDR2 SVGEGT. Of note for this clonotype: What it binds is unknown.

TCRdb ran MiXCR on the reads and lists one entry per CDR3 protein. In the table there are approximately 270,000 distinct CDR3 sequences, about 20% of which are singletons. General study points: Accumulated public TCR beta family frequency recognized individuals carrying CMV together with the relevant HLA.

The starting material was cultured PBMCs, obtained from culture after CMV antigen stimulation. This receptor was identified in a human donor in good health (CMV status not recorded). Some clones in this sample may be carry-over from other donors' samples. This sequence joins TRBV6-2 or TRBV6-3 and TRBJ2-1; TRBD2 aligns across 8 bases. In DNA form, the CDR3 reads TGTGCCAGCACCCCACTAGCGGTGGTAGGTGAGCAGTTCTTC. Translating it yields CASTPLAVVGEQFF.